The rows below give T cell receptor beta chains drawn from one sample of a study of T-cell memory formation after mild COVID-19. MiXCR, applied by TCRdb to the 5' RACE reads, yields one record per CDR3 protein. The sample holds approximately 580,000 distinct CDR3 sequences, around 20% seen once. Specimen: PBMCs or a T cell subset sorted from them (not recorded which). The origin of the receptors is an adult woman who had mild COVID-19 (a few samples of this study predate the infection). Cell type and time point are not known. Both conserved end residues are part of each CDR3. The D gene is left open where the match is weak. The size entry is marked missing in some rows and otherwise reads once, few, many or a size class.

many | 16 | TRBD2 | TRBJ2-3 | TRBV20-1 | TGCAGTGCTAGAGCCCCAAGCGGGAGGGAACGAGATACGCAGTATTTT | CSARAPSGRERDTQYF
. | 15 | . | TRBJ2-7 | TRBV7-8 | TGTGCCAGCAGCTTAGGGAGAGTCGCATCCTACGAGCAGTACTTC | CASSLGRVASYEQYF
many | 15 | . | TRBJ2-7 | TRBV7-7 | TGTGCTAGCAGCTTAGATGGAGTGTACGCCTACGAGCAGTACTTC | CASSLDGVYAYEQYF
few | 13 | . | TRBJ2-7 | TRBV5-1 | TGCGCCAGCAGCTTGGGATGGGACTACGAGCAGTACTTC | CASSLGWDYEQYF
many | 14 | . | TRBJ1-1 | TRBV20-1 | TGCAGTGCTAGTTCCTTTGGCCCGACGGTTGAAGCTTTCTTT | CSASSFGPTVEAFF
few | 17 | TRBD2 | TRBJ2-3 | TRBV10-3 | TGTGCCATCAGTGAAAGGCGGGAGGGTCCGGCGGCAGATACGCAGTATTTT | CAISERREGPAADTQYF
. | 15 | . | TRBJ1-2 | TRBV5-1 | TGCGCCAGCAGCCTCCTGGGGGGCACGGACTATGGCTACACCTTC | CASSLLGGTDYGYTF
few | 16 | . | TRBJ2-7 | TRBV2 | TGTGCCAGCACCCTCAGGGGCAGGTTTGTTTCCTACGAGCAGTACTTC | CASTLRGRFVSYEQYF
few | 14 | . | TRBJ2-2 | TRBV2 | TGTGCCAGCAGGGGTACAGAGAACACCGGGGAGCTGTTTTTT | CASRGTENTGELFF
. | 14 | . | TRBJ1-1 | TRBV6-5 | TGTGCCAGCAGGACGGGTATAGCCAACACTGAAGCTTTCTTT | CASRTGIANTEAFF
. | 15 | TRBD2 | TRBJ2-1 | TRBV14 | TGTGCCAGCAGCCCCCTAGCGGAGATCTACAATGAGCAGTTCTTC | CASSPLAEIYNEQFF
. | 13 | . | TRBJ2-7 | TRBV20-1 | TGCAGTGCTAGGACCCTCTTAGGGCATGAGCAGTACTTC | CSARTLLGHEQYF
many | 15 | TRBD2 | TRBJ2-3 | TRBV7-3 | TGTGCCAGCAGCTTACTAGCGGGGAGCACAGATACGCAGTATTTT | CASSLLAGSTDTQYF
. | 16 | TRBD1 | TRBJ2-7 | TRBV5-1 | TGCGCCAGCAGCTTGGGGGGGACAGGCGAAAATTACGAGCAGTACTTC | CASSLGGTGENYEQYF
few | 13 | . | TRBJ1-3 | TRBV6-5 | TGTGCCAGCAGAACAGGAGTTGGAAACACCATATATTTT | CASRTGVGNTIYF
. | 13 | . | TRBJ2-5 | TRBV2 | TGTGCCAGCACCGAACAGGGGAGGGAGACCCAGTACTTC | CASTEQGRETQYF
few | 15 | . | TRBJ2-3 | TRBV5-1 | TGCGCCAGCAGCTTGGGCGGACAGCTGACAGATACGCAGTATTTT | CASSLGGQLTDTQYF
. | 16 | TRBD2 | TRBJ2-2 | TRBV11-3 | TGTGCCAGCAGCCCCACCGCCAGCGGGATCGCCGGGGAGCTGTTTTTT | CASSPTASGIAGELFF
few | 13 | . | TRBJ2-2 | TRBV7-7 | TGTGCCAGCAGCGTAGGGGTTAACGGGGAGCTGTTTTTT | CASSVGVNGELFF
. | 15 | TRBD2 | TRBJ2-1 | TRBV25-1 | TGTGCCAGCAGTGGAGGACTAGCGGGTTACAATGAGCAGTTCTTC | CASSGGLAGYNEQFF
few | 11 | . | TRBJ1-2 | TRBV29-1 | TGCAGCGTTGTTCAGGGGACTGGCTACACCTTC | CSVVQGTGYTF
few | 15 | TRBD1 | TRBJ2-7 | TRBV7-9 | TGTGCCAGCAGCTTAGTACCCTTAGACAGGGGCGAGCAGTACTTC | CASSLVPLDRGEQYF
few | 18 | TRBD2 | TRBJ2-1 | TRBV4-2 | TGTGCCAGCAGCGTAGGGGGGAGTGGAGCGGGAGTATACAATGAGCAGTTCTTC | CASSVGGSGAGVYNEQFF
few | 13 | . | TRBJ1-1 | TRBV7-3 | TGTGCCAGCAGCTTCACAGCGGACACTGAAGCTTTCTTT | CASSFTADTEAFF
. | 15 | TRBD1 | TRBJ1-6 | TRBV7-9 | TGTGCCAGCAGCTTAAACGACAGGGTCAATTCACCCCTCCACTTT | CASSLNDRVNSPLHF
. | 15 | TRBD1 | TRBJ2-5 | TRBV7-7 | TGTGCCAGCAGCATTCGGACAGGGTACCAAGAGACCCAGTACTTC | CASSIRTGYQETQYF
. | 16 | TRBD2 | TRBJ2-5 | TRBV7-2 | TGTGCCAGCAGCTCCCTCGGACTAGCGGGACGGGAGACCCAGTACTTC | CASSSLGLAGRETQYF
few | 14 | . | TRBJ2-1 | TRBV7-8 | TGTGCCAGCAGCTTAGGGGACTCCCTCAATGAGCAGTTCTTC | CASSLGDSLNEQFF
few | 17 | . | TRBJ2-5 | TRBV5-6 | TGTGCCAGCAGCCCTTCCATAATAGCGGAGAGACAAGAGACCCAGTACTTC | CASSPSIIAERQETQYF
. | 15 | . | TRBJ2-7 | TRBV29-1 | TGCAGCGTTGAAGGGGCTATAGGGGCAGACTACGAGCAGTACTTC | CSVEGAIGADYEQYF
. | 16 | . | TRBJ2-1 | TRBV5-1 | TGCGCCAGCAGCAAGGCTTTCGGGCTCTCCTACAATGAGCAGTTCTTC | CASSKAFGLSYNEQFF
once | 16 | TRBD2 | TRBJ2-3 | TRBV7-3 | TGTGCCAGCAGCCCCGACAGCGGGGGAGGCACAGATACGCAGTATTTT | CASSPDSGGGTDTQYF
. | 15 | TRBD1 | TRBJ1-2 | TRBV9 | TGTGCCAGCAGCACCTCCGGGACAGCTAACTATGGCTACACCTTC | CASSTSGTANYGYTF
few | 13 | . | TRBJ1-5 | TRBV4-1 | TGCGCCAGCAGCCAGGTGCTTAATCAGCCCCAGCATTTT | CASSQVLNQPQHF
. | 15 | TRBD1 | TRBJ2-3 | TRBV27 | TGTGCCAGCAGTGAGGGGGCATGGGGCACAGATACGCAGTATTTT | CASSEGAWGTDTQYF
few | 15 | TRBD1 | TRBJ1-1 | TRBV7-2 | TGTGCCAGCAGCCCGGACAGGGCGGCGAACACTGAAGCTTTCTTT | CASSPDRAANTEAFF
. | 20 | TRBD2 | TRBJ2-7 | TRBV19 | TGTGCCAGTAGTATCAGGGCCCCAAGGACTAGCGGGGGCCGTTCCTACGAGCAGTACTTC | CASSIRAPRTSGGRSYEQYF
. | 12 | . | TRBJ2-3 | TRBV29-1 | TGCAGCGCGCAGCGGATCACAGATACGCAGTATTTT | CSAQRITDTQYF
many | 14 | TRBD2 | TRBJ2-3 | TRBV5-4 | TGTGCCAGCAGACAAAGCGGGAGGGCCGCTACGCAGTATTTT | CASRQSGRAATQYF
. | 17 | TRBD1 | TRBJ1-1 | TRBV6-2/TRBV6-3 | TGTGCCAGCAGTTACTCAGTAGGTCAGGGGGCCGGGACTGAAGCTTTCTTT | CASSYSVGQGAGTEAFF
few | 14 | . | TRBJ2-2 | TRBV7-9 | TGTGCCAGCAGCTTAGCGGGAGAGATCGGGGAGCTGTTTTTT | CASSLAGEIGELFF
many | 16 | . | TRBJ2-3 | TRBV7-8 | TGTGCCAGCAGCTTAGTCGGTAGCGGCCGCACAGATACGCAGTATTTT | CASSLVGSGRTDTQYF
. | 14 | . | TRBJ1-1 | TRBV7-2 | TGTGCCAGCAGCTTAGTAGTGAGGAACACTGAAGCTTTCTTT | CASSLVVRNTEAFF
few | 16 | TRBD1 | TRBJ1-5 | TRBV6-2/TRBV6-3 | TGTGCCAGCAACTCCCCCCCCGACAGGGCTAGTCAGCCCCAGCATTTT | CASNSPPDRASQPQHF
. | 17 | TRBD1 | TRBJ2-7 | TRBV5-1 | TGCGCCAGCAGCCGGCAAACCGGGACAGACAGACCCTACGAGCAGTACTTC | CASSRQTGTDRPYEQYF